This T cell receptor beta chain stems from a study of a mutant IDH1 vaccine in newly diagnosed glioma. Study information: Radiotherapy, temozolomide, or both had been given previously, and both were given to most.

The CDR3 contains 17 residues. V shed 8 bases and J 5 bases; nucleotides not matched to a gene: 18. Germline V gives CDR1 GTSNPN, CDR2 SVGIG (reference sequence). This clone appeared once. What it recognizes is unknown. Time point here: week 47, end of study. Topical imiquimod was applied with each vaccine dose, which held 300 ug of mutant IDH1 20-mer peptide. General study results and limits: Pseudoprogression appeared unlinked to shifts in leading peripheral T cell clonotypes.

Some clones are missing from TCRdb's copy, which holds only in-frame ones; the method was immunoSEQ multiplex PCR. The sample lists some 34,000 clones; 80% to 95% were seen once. The chain couples TRBV30 to TRBJ1-2, with 12 positions matching TRBD1. The receptor was isolated from a woman in her 40s with glioma. Sequencing was performed on PBMCs, taken from a glioma patient whose treatment included an IDH1 peptide vaccine. CDR3 amino acids: CARAGQGATHPSYGYTF. CDR3 DNA: TGTGCCAGAGCGGGACAGGGGGCAACCCACCCTTCTTATGGCTACACCTTC.